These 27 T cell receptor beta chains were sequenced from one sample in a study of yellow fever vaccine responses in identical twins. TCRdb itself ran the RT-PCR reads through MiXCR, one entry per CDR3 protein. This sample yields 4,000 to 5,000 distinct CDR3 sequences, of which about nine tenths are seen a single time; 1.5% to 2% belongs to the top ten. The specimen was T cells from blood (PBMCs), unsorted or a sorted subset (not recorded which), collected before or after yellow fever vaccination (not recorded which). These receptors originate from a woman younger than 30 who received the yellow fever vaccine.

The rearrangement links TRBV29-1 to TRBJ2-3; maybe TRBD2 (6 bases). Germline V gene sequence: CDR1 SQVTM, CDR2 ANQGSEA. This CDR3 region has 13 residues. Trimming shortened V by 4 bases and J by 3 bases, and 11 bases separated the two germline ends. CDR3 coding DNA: TGCAGCGTTGCGGGGGAAGGGACAGATACGCAGTATTTT. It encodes CSVAGEGTDTQYF.

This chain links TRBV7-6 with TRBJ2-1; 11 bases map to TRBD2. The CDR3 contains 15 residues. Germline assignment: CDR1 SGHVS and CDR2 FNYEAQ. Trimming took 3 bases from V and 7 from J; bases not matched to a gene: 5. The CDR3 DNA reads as TGTGCCAGCAGCTTCGGGACTAGCGGATTAAATGAGCAGTTCTTC. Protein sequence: CASSFGTSGLNEQFF.

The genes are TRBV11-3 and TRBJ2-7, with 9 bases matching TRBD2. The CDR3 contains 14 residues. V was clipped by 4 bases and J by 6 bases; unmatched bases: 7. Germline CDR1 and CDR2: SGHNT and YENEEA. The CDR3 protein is CASSWAGGFGEQYF. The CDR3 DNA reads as TGTGCCAGCAGCTGGGCGGGAGGGTTCGGCGAGCAGTACTTC. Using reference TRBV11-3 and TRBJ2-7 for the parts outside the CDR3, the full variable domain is EAGVVQSPRYKIIEKKQPVAFWCNPISGHNTLYWYLQNLGQGPELLIRYENEEAVDDSQLPKDRFSAERLKGVDSTLKIQPAELGDSAVYLCASSWAGGFGEQYFGPGTRLTVT.

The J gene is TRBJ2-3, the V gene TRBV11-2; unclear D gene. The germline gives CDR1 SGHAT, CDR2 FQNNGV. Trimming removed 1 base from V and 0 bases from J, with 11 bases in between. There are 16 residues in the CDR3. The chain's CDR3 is CASSLVLGSSTDTQYF. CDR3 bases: TGTGCCAGCAGCTTAGTCCTGGGATCTAGCACAGATACGCAGTATTTT. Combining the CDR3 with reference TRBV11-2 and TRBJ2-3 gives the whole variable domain EAGVAQSPRYKIIEKRQSVAFWCNPISGHATLYWYQQILGQGPKLLIQFQNNGVVDDSQLPKDRFSAERLKGVDSTLKIQPAKLEDSAVYLCASSLVLGSSTDTQYFGPGTRLTVL.

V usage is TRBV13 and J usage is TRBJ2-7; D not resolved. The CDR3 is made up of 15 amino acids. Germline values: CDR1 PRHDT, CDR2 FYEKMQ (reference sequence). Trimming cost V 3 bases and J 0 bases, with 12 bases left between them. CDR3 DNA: TGTGCCAGCAGCTTCCGGGTGCCGAGCTCCTACGAGCAGTACTTC. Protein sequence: CASSFRVPSSYEQYF.

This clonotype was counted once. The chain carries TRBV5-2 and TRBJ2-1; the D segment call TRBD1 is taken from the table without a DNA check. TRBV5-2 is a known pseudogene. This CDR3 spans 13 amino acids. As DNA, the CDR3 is TGTGCCAGCAGCTTGATCAGGGGCCATGAGCAGTTCTTC. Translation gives CASSLIRGHEQFF.

CDR3 region: CSVDKGADTQYF. CDR3 nucleotides: TGCAGCGTTGATAAGGGGGCAGATACGCAGTATTTT. The J gene is TRBJ2-3, the V gene TRBV29-1, with TRBD1 as a possible D gene (6 bases). V gave up 3 bases and J gave up 4 bases, with 8 bases separating them. This CDR3 comprises 12 residues. Germline V gene data show CDR1 as SQVTM and CDR2 as ANQGSEA.

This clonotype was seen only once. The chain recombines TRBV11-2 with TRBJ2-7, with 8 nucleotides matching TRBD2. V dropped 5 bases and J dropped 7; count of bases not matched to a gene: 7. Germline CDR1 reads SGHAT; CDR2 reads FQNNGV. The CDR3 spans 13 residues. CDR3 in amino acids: CASSPVAGREQYF. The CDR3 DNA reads TGTGCCAGCAGCCCCGTAGCGGGACGTGAGCAGTACTTC.

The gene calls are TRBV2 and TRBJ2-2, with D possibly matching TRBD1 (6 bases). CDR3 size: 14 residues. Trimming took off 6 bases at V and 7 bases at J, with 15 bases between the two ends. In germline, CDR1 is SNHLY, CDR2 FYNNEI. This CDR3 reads CASRGLQGIGELFF. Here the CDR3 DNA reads TGTGCCAGCAGAGGGTTACAGGGAATCGGGGAGCTGTTTTTT.

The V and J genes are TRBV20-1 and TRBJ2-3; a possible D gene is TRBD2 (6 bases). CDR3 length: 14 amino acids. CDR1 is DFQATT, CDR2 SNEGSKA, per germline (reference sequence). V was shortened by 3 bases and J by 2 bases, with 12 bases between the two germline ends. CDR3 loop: CSASLGTPTDTQYF. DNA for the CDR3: TGCAGTGCTAGCTTGGGGACTCCCACAGATACGCAGTATTTT.

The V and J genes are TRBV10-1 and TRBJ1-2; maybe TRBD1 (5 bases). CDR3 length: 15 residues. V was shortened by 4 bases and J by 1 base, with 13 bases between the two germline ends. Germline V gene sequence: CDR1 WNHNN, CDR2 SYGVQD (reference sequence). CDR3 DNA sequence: TGCGCCAGCAGTGCTGACAGTACCCGTAACTATGGCTACACCTTC. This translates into CASSADSTRNYGYTF.

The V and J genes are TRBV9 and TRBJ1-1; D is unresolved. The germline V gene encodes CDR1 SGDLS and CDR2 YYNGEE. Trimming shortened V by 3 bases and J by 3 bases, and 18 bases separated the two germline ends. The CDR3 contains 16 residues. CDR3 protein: CASSETTGSLDTEAFF. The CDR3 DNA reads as TGTGCCAGCAGCGAGACCACTGGTAGCCTGGACACTGAAGCTTTCTTT.

The CDR3 bases are TGCGCCAGCAGCCAAGGTTATGGACTAGCGGGAGACACCGGGGAGCTGTTTTTT. It is translated as CASSQGYGLAGDTGELFF. The chain recombines TRBV4-3 with TRBJ2-2, with 13 bases aligning to TRBD2. The CDR3 runs 18 residues. The germline gives CDR1 LGHNA, CDR2 YSLEER. With V trimmed by 1 base and J by 3 bases, 5 bases remained unmatched.

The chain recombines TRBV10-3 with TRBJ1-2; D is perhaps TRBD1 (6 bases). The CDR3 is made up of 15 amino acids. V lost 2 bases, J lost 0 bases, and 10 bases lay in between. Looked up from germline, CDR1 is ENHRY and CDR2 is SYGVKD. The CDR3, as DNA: TGTGCCATCAGTGAGATGGGGGGCTCTAACTATGGCTACACCTTC. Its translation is CAISEMGGSNYGYTF.

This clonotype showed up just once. DNA of the CDR3: TGCAGTGCTAGAGATCTGCTAGCCCAGGGAAATGAGCAGTTCTTC. As protein: CSARDLLAQGNEQFF. The chain employs TRBV20-1 and TRBJ2-1; D may be TRBD1 or TRBD2 (5 bases each). The ends were cut back, 0 bases at V and 7 bases at J, with 16 bases in the middle. From germline, CDR1 is DFQATT and CDR2 SNEGSKA (reference sequence). CDR3 length: 15 amino acids.

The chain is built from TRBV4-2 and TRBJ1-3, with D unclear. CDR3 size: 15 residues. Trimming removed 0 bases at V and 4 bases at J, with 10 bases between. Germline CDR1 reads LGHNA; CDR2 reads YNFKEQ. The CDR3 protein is CASSQDEGSGNTIYF. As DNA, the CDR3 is TGTGCCAGCAGCCAAGATGAGGGTTCGGGAAACACCATATATTTT.

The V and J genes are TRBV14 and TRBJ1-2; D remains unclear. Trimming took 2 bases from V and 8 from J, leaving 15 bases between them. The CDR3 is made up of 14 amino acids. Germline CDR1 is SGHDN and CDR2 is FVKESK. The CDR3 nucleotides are TGTGCCAGCAGCCAATTGGGGTCTGGAGGCGGCTACACCTTC. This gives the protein CASSQLGSGGGYTF.

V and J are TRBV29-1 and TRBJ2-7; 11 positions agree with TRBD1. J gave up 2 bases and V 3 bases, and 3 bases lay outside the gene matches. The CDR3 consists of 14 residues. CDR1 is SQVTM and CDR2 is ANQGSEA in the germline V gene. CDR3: CSVDMGQGAYEQYF. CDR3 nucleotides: TGCAGCGTTGACATGGGACAGGGGGCCTACGAGCAGTACTTC.

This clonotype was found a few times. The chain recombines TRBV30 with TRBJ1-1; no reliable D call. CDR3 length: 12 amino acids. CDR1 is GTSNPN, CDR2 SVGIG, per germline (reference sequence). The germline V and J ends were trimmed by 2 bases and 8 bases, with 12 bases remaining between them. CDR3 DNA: TGTGCCTGGAGTCCTGCGGGCCCCGAAGCTTTCTTT. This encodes CAWSPAGPEAFF.

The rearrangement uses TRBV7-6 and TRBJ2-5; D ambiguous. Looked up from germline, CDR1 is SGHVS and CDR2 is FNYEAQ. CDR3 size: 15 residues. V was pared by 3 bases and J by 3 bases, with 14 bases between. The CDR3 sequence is CASSFEPGIKETQYF. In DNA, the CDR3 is TGTGCCAGCAGCTTTGAGCCAGGAATCAAAGAGACCCAGTACTTC.

The CDR3 coding sequence is TGTGCCAGCAGCTTCGGTTACAGGGAGGGTGAGCAGTTCTTC. The encoded protein is CASSFGYREGEQFF. The gene calls are TRBV11-3 and TRBJ2-1, with D tentatively TRBD2 (7 bases). The V end was cut by 3 bases, the J end by 9 bases, with 15 bases between. In germline, CDR1 is SGHNT, CDR2 YENEEA. This CDR3 contains 14 residues. The full variable domain, in which reference TRBV11-3 and TRBJ2-1 provide the parts outside the CDR3, is EAGVVQSPRYKIIEKKQPVAFWCNPISGHNTLYWYLQNLGQGPELLIRYENEEAVDDSQLPKDRFSAERLKGVDSTLKIQPAELGDSAVYLCASSFGYREGEQFFGPGTRLTVL.

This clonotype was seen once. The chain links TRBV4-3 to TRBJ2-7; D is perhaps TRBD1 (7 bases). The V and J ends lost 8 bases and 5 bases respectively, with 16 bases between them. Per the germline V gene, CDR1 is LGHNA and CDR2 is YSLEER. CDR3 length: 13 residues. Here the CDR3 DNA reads TGCGCCAGCCGGGGGCAGGGGGGAAACGAGCAGTACTTC. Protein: CASRGQGGNEQYF.

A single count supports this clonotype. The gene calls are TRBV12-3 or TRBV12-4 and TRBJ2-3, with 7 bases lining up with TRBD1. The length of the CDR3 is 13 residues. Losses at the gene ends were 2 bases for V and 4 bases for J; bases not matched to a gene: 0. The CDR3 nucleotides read TGTGCCAGCAGTTTACAGGGGGCAGATACGCAGTATTTT. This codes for CASSLQGADTQYF.

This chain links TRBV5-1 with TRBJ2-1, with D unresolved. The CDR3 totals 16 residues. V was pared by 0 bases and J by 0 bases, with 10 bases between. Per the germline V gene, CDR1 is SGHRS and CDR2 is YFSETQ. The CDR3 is CASSLGGQISYNEQFF. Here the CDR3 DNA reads TGCGCCAGCAGCTTGGGTGGGCAGATCTCCTACAATGAGCAGTTCTTC. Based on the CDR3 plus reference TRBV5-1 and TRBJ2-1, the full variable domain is KAGVTQTPRYLIKTRGQQVTLSCSPISGHRSVSWYQQTPGQGLQFLFEYFSETQRNKGNFPGRFSGRQFSNSRSEMNVSTLELGDSALYLCASSLGGQISYNEQFFGPGTRLTVL.

CDR3 DNA sequence: TGCGCCAGCAGAACCATTAAGTCATTAACAGGGGGCGCGATAGATACTGAAGCTTTCTTT. Its protein is CASRTIKSLTGGAIDTEAFF. The V gene is TRBV10-1, the J gene TRBJ1-1; 9 bases fit TRBD1. Germline V gene data show CDR1 as WNHNN and CDR2 as SYGVQD (reference sequence). With V trimmed by 6 bases and J by 5 bases, 25 bases remained unmatched. The CDR3 is 20 amino acids.

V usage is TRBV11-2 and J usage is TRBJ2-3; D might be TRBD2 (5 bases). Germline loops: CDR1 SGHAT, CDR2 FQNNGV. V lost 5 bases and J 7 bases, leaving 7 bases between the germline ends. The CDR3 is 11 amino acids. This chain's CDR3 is CASSLAYTQYF. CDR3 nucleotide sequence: TGTGCCAGCAGCCTAGCATATACGCAGTATTTT.

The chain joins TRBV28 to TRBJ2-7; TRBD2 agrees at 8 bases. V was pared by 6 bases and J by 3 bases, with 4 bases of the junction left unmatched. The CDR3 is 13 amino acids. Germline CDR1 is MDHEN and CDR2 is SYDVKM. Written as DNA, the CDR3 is TGTGCCAGCAGAGATACTAGCGGCTACGAGCAGTACTTC. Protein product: CASRDTSGYEQYF.